These 29 T cell receptor beta chains came from one sample sequenced in a study of T cells in Graves' hyperthyroidism and ophthalmopathy. Amplified TCR beta CDR3 regions derived from RNA transcripts. TCR CDR3 underwent first-round RT-PCR with the HTBI primer set. TCRdb independently ran MiXCR on the multiplex PCR reads; one entry per CDR3 protein. The table shows hundreds of thousands of distinct CDR3 sequences, with approximately 25% occurring only once. The specimen was blood. The receptors were sampled from a woman aged 40 to 50 with Graves' ophthalmopathy.

V and J are TRBV12-3 or TRBV12-4 and TRBJ1-1; D unclear. V lost 8 bases and J lost 3, with 16 bases in between. This CDR3 comprises 14 residues. The CDR3 loop reads CASGSWVGDTEAFF. In DNA form, the CDR3 reads TGTGCCAGCGGTTCTTGGGTTGGGGACACTGAAGCTTTCTTT.

This clonotype has at least ten counts. This chain joins TRBV19 and TRBJ1-2, with D maybe TRBD1 (6 bases). The CDR3 contains 14 residues. V was shortened by 5 bases and J by 3 bases, with 13 bases between the two germline ends. Germline assignment: CDR1 LNHDA and CDR2 SQIVND (reference sequence). The CDR3 here is CASSPPDRHYGYTF. The DNA of the CDR3 is TGTGCCAGTAGTCCTCCCGACAGGCACTATGGCTACACCTTC. The full variable domain, rest sourced from reference TRBV19 and TRBJ1-2, is DGGITQSPKYLFRKEGQNVTLSCEQNLNHDAMYWYRQDPGQGLRLIYYSQIVNDFQKGDIAEGYSVSREKKESFPLTVTSAQKNPTAFYLCASSPPDRHYGYTFGSGTRLTVV.

This clonotype was detected ten times or more. The chain has TRBV19 and TRBJ2-5; TRBD2 aligns across 9 bases. Germline V gene data show CDR1 as LNHDA and CDR2 as SQIVND (reference sequence). The CDR3 covers 14 residues. J was trimmed by 5 bases and V by 5 bases; bases with no gene match: 6. CDR3 loop: CASSSTSGSETQYF. The CDR3 DNA reads TGTGCCAGTAGTTCGACTAGCGGCAGTGAGACCCAGTACTTC.

This clonotype was observed many times. V gene TRBV20-1 combines with J gene TRBJ2-7, with TRBD2 identical over 14 bases. V was clipped by 6 bases and J by 10 bases; unmatched bases: 8. This CDR3 contains 13 residues. The germline CDR1 and CDR2 sequences are DFQATT and SNEGSKA (reference sequence). CDR3: CSAPGLAGVNQYF. CDR3 nucleotide sequence: TGCAGTGCACCGGGACTAGCGGGAGTTAATCAGTACTTC.

This clonotype was recorded at least ten times. The chain carries TRBV27 and TRBJ2-1; 11 bases align to TRBD2. Per the germline V gene, CDR1 is MNHEY and CDR2 is SMNVEV (reference sequence). Trimming at V came to 6 bases and at J to 4 bases, leaving 5 bases not matched to a gene. The CDR3 runs to 15 residues. This CDR3 reads CASRIAGGTYNEQFF. The CDR3 bases are TGTGCCAGCAGAATAGCGGGAGGGACATACAATGAGCAGTTCTTC.

This clonotype showed up just once. V usage is TRBV12-3 or TRBV12-4 and J usage is TRBJ1-1; no clear D. Trimming took off 8 bases at V and 4 bases at J, with 8 bases between the two ends. CDR3 length: 11 amino acids. DNA of the CDR3: TGTGCCAGCGCGGACGGCACTGAAGCTTTCTTT. It encodes CASADGTEAFF.

This clonotype was seen at least ten times. The chain combines TRBV20-1 with TRBJ2-7; tentative D call: TRBD2 (6 bases). CDR1 DFQATT and CDR2 SNEGSKA come from the germline V gene (reference sequence). V dropped 5 bases and J dropped 2 bases, with 7 bases sitting between them. This CDR3 region has 11 residues. The CDR3 DNA follows: TGCAGTGCTGAGCGGGCCTACGAGCAGTACTTC. It translates to CSAERAYEQYF.

The chain uses TRBV12-3 or TRBV12-4 and TRBJ1-5; 7 bases are a match to TRBD1. Trimming removed 6 bases from V and 6 bases from J; junction bases left unmatched: 2. This CDR3 has 12 amino acids. In DNA, the CDR3 is TGTGCCAGCAGGCGACAGGGTCAGCCCCAGCATTTT. It codes for CASRRQGQPQHF.

This clonotype showed up many times. V and J are TRBV29-1 and TRBJ2-5; D remains unclear. The germline CDR1 and CDR2 sequences are SQVTM and ANQGSEA. Trimming took off 3 bases at V and 1 base at J, with 18 bases between the two ends. The CDR3 runs 16 residues. The CDR3 sequence: CSVEEMGSGIQETQYF. In DNA, the CDR3 is TGCAGCGTTGAGGAGATGGGTAGTGGGATCCAAGAGACCCAGTACTTC.

J is TRBJ2-2 and V is TRBV12-3 or TRBV12-4, with 7 bases that match TRBD1. The CDR3 is 15 residues long. V lost 4 bases and J lost 7; bases outside the gene matches: 9. CDR3 DNA: TGTGCCAGCAGTTGGGACAGTACTTGGGGCGGGGAGCTGTTTTTT. Translation: CASSWDSTWGGELFF.

In this sample, this clonotype turned up a few times. The CDR3 loop is CASSLLGQGYEQYF. In nucleotides, the CDR3 is TGTGCCAGCAGCCTTCTAGGACAGGGGTACGAGCAGTACTTC. The genes are TRBV3-1 and TRBJ2-7, with 9 bases aligning to TRBD1. With V trimmed by 4 bases and J by 4 bases, 5 bases remained unmatched. This CDR3 has 14 residues. Germline lookup yields CDR1 LGHDT and CDR2 YNNKEL (reference sequence).

The chain combines TRBV19 with TRBJ2-2; 7 nucleotides line up with TRBD2. J lost 1 base, V lost 6 bases, and 11 bases had no gene match. The CDR3 is made up of 17 amino acids. Per germline, CDR1 LNHDA and CDR2 SQIVND (reference sequence). The CDR3 reads CASSTTRGRGNTGELFF. In DNA form, the CDR3 reads TGTGCCAGTAGCACTACCCGGGGGAGGGGGAACACCGGGGAGCTGTTTTTT.

There are many counts of this clonotype. This sequence joins TRBV6-5 and TRBJ1-2; tentatively, D is TRBD1 (6 bases). This CDR3 has 16 residues. Germline V gene sequence: CDR1 MNHEY, CDR2 SVGAGI. The V end was cut by 2 bases, the J end by 1 base, with 14 bases between. DNA for the CDR3: TGTGCCAGCAGTTACCCAGGGGTTAAGGTTAACTATGGCTACACCTTC. Translating it yields CASSYPGVKVNYGYTF.

This clonotype came up many times. This chain connects TRBV10-3 to TRBJ1-2; perhaps TRBD1 as D (5 bases). Deletions cut 8 bases from V and 4 bases from J, with 17 bases between. CDR1 is ENHRY and CDR2 is SYGVKD in the germline V gene. The CDR3 runs to 14 residues. The CDR3 loop reads CAIGESGTLYGYTF. The CDR3 region has the DNA TGTGCCATCGGGGAATCCGGGACGCTCTATGGCTACACCTTC.

This clonotype was picked up many times. J is TRBJ2-7 and V is TRBV4-1; D gene uncertain. Germline V gives CDR1 MGHRA, CDR2 YSYEKL. Trimming pared 3 bases from V and 9 bases from J, leaving 9 bases between. This CDR3 is built from 11 residues. The CDR3 nucleotides are TGCGCCAGCAGCCACGGTGGGCCGCAGTACTTC. This codes for CASSHGGPQYF.

This clonotype was picked up many times. The rearrangement uses TRBV5-1 and TRBJ1-3; no firm D call. CDR1 is SGHRS, CDR2 YFSETQ, per germline. With 1 base removed from V and 6 bases from J, the gap between germline ends came to 8 bases. The CDR3 runs to 13 residues. The CDR3 DNA reads TGCGCCAGCAGCTTGTTCGGGGAAAACACCATATATTTT. Encoded protein: CASSLFGENTIYF.

This clonotype was counted many times. The chain employs TRBV19 and TRBJ2-4, with a possible D match to TRBD1 (6 bases). V was clipped by 3 bases and J by 7 bases, with 13 bases between them. Looked up from germline, CDR1 is LNHDA and CDR2 is SQIVND (reference sequence). The CDR3 contains 14 residues. The CDR3: CASSIRNRDNIQYF. The CDR3 DNA reads TGTGCCAGTAGTATCCGGAACAGGGACAACATTCAGTACTTC. Full variable domain (rest looked up from reference TRBV19 and TRBJ2-4): DGGITQSPKYLFRKEGQNVTLSCEQNLNHDAMYWYRQDPGQGLRLIYYSQIVNDFQKGDIAEGYSVSREKKESFPLTVTSAQKNPTAFYLCASSIRNRDNIQYFGAGTRLSVL.

This clonotype was counted at least ten times. The V and J genes are TRBV3-1 and TRBJ2-2; D is unresolved. Trimming removed 3 bases from V and 8 bases from J, with 13 bases in between. The CDR3 spans 14 residues. The germline CDR1 and CDR2 sequences are LGHDT and YNNKEL (reference sequence). The CDR3 DNA reads TGTGCCAGCAGCCACAGCTATTCGGTGGGGGAGCTGTTTTTT. Protein sequence: CASSHSYSVGELFF.

This clonotype was detected many times. The CDR3 is CASSYRSTGLGANVLTF. The CDR3 nucleotides are TGTGCCAGCAGTTACCGATCGACAGGGCTAGGGGCCAACGTCCTGACTTTC. V gene TRBV6-5 combines with J gene TRBJ2-6; 7 bases fit TRBD1. The CDR3 is 17 amino acids. CDR1 is MNHEY and CDR2 is SVGAGI in the germline V gene. Trimming cost V 2 bases and J 4 bases; bases outside gene matches: 8.

This clonotype was recorded many times. V usage is TRBV12-3 or TRBV12-4 and J usage is TRBJ2-7; D is perhaps TRBD1 or TRBD2 (5 bases each). V dropped 7 bases and J dropped 2 bases, with 15 bases sitting between them. The CDR3 covers 14 residues. CDR3 bases: TGTGCCAGCACCCTGGGGGTCGGTGCCTACGAGCAGTACTTC. It yields the protein CASTLGVGAYEQYF.

Of note for this clonotype: Being one base from a much bigger clone, this may be a read error. The CDR3 does not close with the conserved phenylalanine or tryptophan, likely indicating a read error. This chain uses TRBV3-1 with TRBJ2-2; D is unclear. The V gene's germline CDR1 is LGHDT and CDR2 YNNKEL (reference sequence). CDR3 length: 15 residues. V was cut by 0 bases and J by 5 bases, with 10 bases left in between. DNA of the CDR3: TGTGCCAGCAGCCAAGAGAAAATCGGGACCGGGGAGCTGTTTCTT. This codes for CASSQEKIGTGELFL.

There are many counts of this clonotype. The chain joins TRBV30 to TRBJ1-1; weak D call: TRBD1 (6 bases). The CDR3 extends over 12 amino acids. V was clipped by 2 bases and J by 9 bases, with 13 bases between them. Germline V lookup: CDR1 GTSNPN, CDR2 SVGIG (reference sequence). Here the CDR3 reads CAWSRQGQQAFF. CDR3 coding DNA: TGTGCCTGGAGTAGGCAGGGACAACAAGCTTTCTTT.

This sequence joins TRBV20-1 and TRBJ2-3; TRBD2 aligns across 12 bases. V trimming: 5 bases; J trimming: 3 bases; junction bases outside the gene matches: 6. This CDR3 contains 15 residues. Looked up from germline, CDR1 is DFQATT and CDR2 is SNEGSKA (reference sequence). CDR3 loop: CSAYPLAGGTDTQYF. The CDR3 DNA is TGCAGTGCTTATCCTCTAGCGGGGGGGACAGATACGCAGTATTTT.

The V gene is TRBV11-2, the J gene TRBJ2-5; 8 positions match TRBD2. The CDR3 contains 17 residues. Germline CDR1 reads SGHAT; CDR2 reads FQNNGV. The junction had 7 bases not matched to a gene; V was cut back by 1 base and J by 0 bases. CDR3 DNA: TGTGCCAGCAGCTTAGTTGGTGGCGGGGGGAACCAAGAGACCCAGTACTTC. Residues: CASSLVGGGGNQETQYF.

Many counts were recorded for this clonotype. The chain combines TRBV6-5 with TRBJ2-7; 8 positions match TRBD1. Germline assignment: CDR1 MNHEY and CDR2 SVGAGI. The V gene end was trimmed by 0 bases and the J gene end by 2 bases; junction bases not matched to a gene: 3. CDR3 length equals 15 residues. Written as DNA, the CDR3 is TGTGCCAGCAGTTACTCCGGACAGGGAACCTACGAGCAGTACTTC. The encoded protein is CASSYSGQGTYEQYF.

This clonotype was detected ten times or more. The rearrangement joins TRBV5-1 to TRBJ2-7; no clear D. Germline V lookup: CDR1 SGHRS, CDR2 YFSETQ. This CDR3 region has 11 residues. V was clipped by 1 base and J by 5 bases, with 4 bases between them. In DNA form, the CDR3 reads TGCGCCAGCAGCTTGTCAAACGAGCAGTACTTC. The encoded protein is CASSLSNEQYF.

There are many counts of this clonotype. The rearrangement uses TRBV12-3 or TRBV12-4 and TRBJ2-1, with 11 bases that match TRBD2. There are 17 residues in the CDR3. V was clipped by 1 base and J by 4 bases; unmatched bases: 6. The CDR3, as DNA: TGTGCCAGCAGTTTAGGGTCGGGACTAGCGGAGTACAATGAGCAGTTCTTC. Amino acid sequence: CASSLGSGLAEYNEQFF.

In this sample, this clonotype turned up once. A junction boundary mismatches the germline segment, possibly from a read error. The chain recombines TRBV5-5 with TRBJ2-5; D gene unclear. This CDR3 is built from 14 residues. Germline CDR1 is SGHKS and CDR2 is YYEKEE (reference sequence). CDR3 in amino acids: CASRLFGVEETQYF. CDR3 DNA: TGTGCCAGCAGGTTGTTTGGCGTGGAAGAGACTCAGTACTTC.

This clonotype appeared many times. The genes are TRBV9 and TRBJ2-5; D is perhaps TRBD2 (6 bases). V dropped 4 bases and J dropped 4 bases, with 23 bases sitting between them. Germline CDR1 SGDLS, CDR2 YYNGEE. The CDR3 is 17 amino acids. The CDR3 bases are TGTGCCAGCAGCCACCCTGTGGAGACAGCGGGTGGAGAGACCCAGTACTTC. Protein sequence: CASSHPVETAGGETQYF.